This TCR beta chain was found in a study of glioma-infiltrating T cells after dendritic cell vaccination. Study-level background: Samples are from glioblastoma patients in Phase I and II dendritic cell vaccine trials.

The CDR3 is 14 amino acids. V dropped 1 base and J dropped 6 bases, with 10 bases sitting between them. Germline V gene data show CDR1 as LGHNA and CDR2 as YSLEER. Study-level results: Complete blood and tumor specimen sets were limited to few patients.

The PCR used 60 V beta and 13 J beta primers. Repertoires were generated with immunoSEQ multiplex PCR, while TCRdb's copy carries only in-frame clones and drops some. The sample yields about 92,000 clones, about nine tenths seen once. Notes on this clone: What it binds is unknown.

The TCR comes from a human donor with glioblastoma. This sample comprised blood, obtained before dendritic cell vaccination. The gene calls are TRBV4-3 and TRBJ2-1; D perhaps matches TRBD2 (6 bases). Here the CDR3 DNA reads TGCGCCAGCAGCCAAGGTTATAGCGGCAATGAGCAGTTCTTC. Translated: CASSQGYSGNEQFF.